One and the same sample provided the 28 T cell receptor beta chains below, sequenced in a study of blood T cells in healthy people across ages. A sample-barcoded 5' primer and a J-beta primer mix were used in a second PCR of about 7 to 11 cycles. TCRdb itself ran the 5' RACE reads through MiXCR, one entry per CDR3 protein. The table lists under 1,100,000 distinct CDR3 sequences, about 23% of them singletons. These sequences were also reported in another study, on T cells of mothers and their children.

The source material was blood. The receptors were gathered from a girl aged 2 to 9 in good health.

This sequence joins TRBV2 and TRBJ2-7, with 9 bases aligning to TRBD2. Germline assignment: CDR1 SNHLY and CDR2 FYNNEI. Losses at the gene ends were 7 bases for V and 5 bases for J; bases not matched to a gene: 6. The CDR3 is made up of 13 amino acids. The CDR3 here is CASNVAGENEQYF. The CDR3 DNA reads TGTGCCAGCAACGTAGCGGGAGAAAACGAGCAGTACTTC.

V gene TRBV19 combines with J gene TRBJ2-7; 7 positions agree with TRBD2. Germline-derived CDR1 and CDR2 are LNHDA and SQIVND (reference sequence). The CDR3 loop spans 14 amino acids. Germline trimming cut 8 bases from V and 6 bases from J; bases unmatched to any gene: 13. CDR3 residues: CASDPDGRETEQYF. In DNA form, the CDR3 reads TGTGCCAGTGACCCCGACGGGCGGGAGACCGAGCAGTACTTC.

This clonotype has more than one count but fewer than ten. V gene TRBV27 combines with J gene TRBJ2-3; 7 bases agree with TRBD2. The CDR3 is made up of 16 amino acids. Germline lookup yields CDR1 MNHEY and CDR2 SMNVEV (reference sequence). After removal of 5 bases from V and 2 bases from J, the junction contained 10 bases not matched to a gene. CDR3 region: CASSPRTRSPTDTQYF. The CDR3 DNA reads as TGTGCCAGCAGTCCGAGGACTAGATCCCCCACAGATACGCAGTATTTT.

This clonotype came up a few times. The chain carries TRBV5-6 and TRBJ2-3; the D gene is possibly TRBD2 (6 bases). CDR3 size: 17 residues. Germline V lookup: CDR1 SGHDT, CDR2 YYEEEE. Trimming stripped 1 base from V and 4 bases from J, with 19 bases between. CDR3 DNA: TGTGCCAGCAGCTTGCAAGGGGAGGTTTTCGAGGCAGATACGCAGTATTTT. Translated, it gives CASSLQGEVFEADTQYF.

This clonotype occurred a few times. This chain links TRBV5-1 with TRBJ2-4; tentatively, D is TRBD1 or TRBD2 (5 bases each). Germline CDR1 and CDR2: SGHRS and YFSETQ. This CDR3 contains 14 residues. V shed 2 bases and J shed 5 bases, with 11 bases lying between them. The CDR3 spells CASSFRGVENIQYF. The CDR3 DNA sequence: TGCGCCAGCAGCTTCAGAGGGGTGGAAAACATTCAGTACTTC.

V gene TRBV7-8 combines with J gene TRBJ2-5; D is unresolved. The J call is doubtful: the DNA matches TRBJ2-7 better. The germline V gene encodes CDR1 SGHVS and CDR2 FQNEAQ. This CDR3 is built from 13 residues. The DNA of the CDR3 is TGTGCCAGCAGCTTAGCCTGGGATTACGAGCAGTACTTC. Protein product: CASSLAWDYEQYF.

This clonotype showed up just a few times. The rearrangement links TRBV20-1 to TRBJ1-6; a possible D gene is TRBD1 (6 bases). The CDR3 runs 13 residues. Trimming removed 1 base at V and 9 bases at J, with 10 bases between. Germline V gene lookup returns CDR1 DFQATT and CDR2 SNEGSKA (reference sequence). Written as DNA, the CDR3 is TGCAGTGCTAGAGCTACAGGGCCTTCACCCCTCCACTTT. As protein: CSARATGPSPLHF.

This clonotype was detected a few times. The chain is built from TRBV12-3 or TRBV12-4 and TRBJ1-2, with a possible D match to TRBD1 (5 bases). The CDR3 runs 13 residues. The ends were cut back, 3 bases at V and 4 bases at J, with 9 bases in the middle. The CDR3 DNA is TGTGCCAGCAGTTTCGGGGCGCCCTATGGCTACACCTTC. Encoded protein: CASSFGAPYGYTF.

As to this clonotype: Since the CDR3 does not end with the conserved phenylalanine or tryptophan, this likely comes from a read error. The gene calls are TRBV20-1 and TRBJ2-3; a weak D match, TRBD2 (6 bases). Germline CDR1 DFQATT, CDR2 SNEGSKA (reference sequence). The length of the CDR3 is 14 residues. Trimming left V 3 bases short and J 3 bases short, with 13 bases between. The CDR3 region has the DNA TGCAGTGCTAGTAGCGGTTTGGTGACAGATACGCAGTATCTT. It is translated as CSASSGLVTDTQYL.

The chain couples TRBV7-6 to TRBJ2-5; 7 bases map to TRBD2. The assigned J gene may be wrong: the sequence end matches TRBJ2-7 better. The CDR3 runs to 15 residues. Germline-derived CDR1 and CDR2 are SGHVS and FNYEAQ. The CDR3 sequence is CASSLNPGGSYEQYF. CDR3 in DNA: TGTGCCAGCAGCTTAAATCCGGGGGGTAGCTACGAGCAGTACTTC.

The genes are TRBV5-1 and TRBJ2-7; the match to TRBD1 covers 9 bases. Germline V gene sequence: CDR1 SGHRS, CDR2 YFSETQ. The V gene end was trimmed by 3 bases and the J gene end by 7 bases; junction bases not matched to a gene: 14. This CDR3 is 16 amino acids long. The CDR3 DNA is TGCGCCAGCAGCTACGGACAGGGGAGGGGTGTGGGAGAGCAGTACTTC. Protein product: CASSYGQGRGVGEQYF.

The sample holds a few counts of this clonotype. V usage is TRBV7-2 and J usage is TRBJ2-5; TRBD2 matches at 13 bases. The J call is in doubt because the DNA end fits TRBJ2-7 better. The length of the CDR3 is 17 residues. CDR1 SGHTA and CDR2 FQGNSA come from the germline V gene. CDR3 nucleotide sequence: TGTGCCAGCAGCGCGACTAGCGGGGGGCCTATACACTACGAGCAGTACTTC. Protein sequence: CASSATSGGPIHYEQYF.

This clonotype was seen once. The gene calls are TRBV4-3 and TRBJ2-5; TRBD2 matches at 8 bases. The CDR3 extends over 15 amino acids. Germline CDR1 is LGHNA and CDR2 is YSLEER. V trimming: 0 bases; J trimming: 7 bases; junction bases outside the gene matches: 7. The CDR3 region has the DNA TGCGCCAGCAGCCAAGATCTTAGCGGGGACGCGACCCAGTACTTC. Protein: CASSQDLSGDATQYF.

The V gene is TRBV7-2, the J gene TRBJ1-2; 7 bases agree with TRBD1. The CDR3 length is 14 residues. The J segment lost 2 bases and the V segment lost 5 bases, leaving 5 bases of the junction unmatched. Per the germline V gene, CDR1 is SGHTA and CDR2 is FQGNSA. CDR3 residues: CASSESGQNYGYTF. The CDR3 bases are TGTGCCAGCAGCGAGTCGGGACAGAACTATGGCTACACCTTC.

The V gene is TRBV6-5, the J gene TRBJ1-3; no firm D call. Germline V lookup: CDR1 MNHEY, CDR2 SVGAGI. The CDR3 spans 12 residues. V gave up 4 bases and J gave up 7 bases, with 8 bases separating them. In DNA, the CDR3 is TGTGCCAGCAGTTCAGAGGAGAACACCATATATTTT. Translating it yields CASSSEENTIYF.

In DNA, the CDR3 is TGTGCCAGCAGCTTGACAGGGGACTATAATTCACCCCTCCACTTT. Translating gives CASSLTGDYNSPLHF. The chain carries TRBV27 and TRBJ1-6; 8 bases are shared with TRBD1. The trim removed 6 bases at V and 3 bases at J, leaving 4 bases unmatched. This CDR3 contains 15 residues. CDR1 MNHEY and CDR2 SMNVEV come from the germline V gene (reference sequence).

This clonotype was picked up a small number of times. V and J are TRBV4-3 and TRBJ2-3, with 8 bases aligning to TRBD2. With V trimmed by 2 bases and J by 4 bases, 8 bases remained unmatched. Germline V CDR1 and CDR2: LGHNA, YSLEER. The CDR3 length is 16 residues. The CDR3, as DNA: TGCGCCAGCAGCCAATGGGTTAGCGGGGAGGCAGATACGCAGTATTTT. This encodes CASSQWVSGEADTQYF.

The chain employs TRBV7-3 and TRBJ2-3; D is ambiguous. The CDR3 has 14 residues. CDR1 and CDR2 (germline): SGHTA, FQGTGA. Trimming took off 3 bases at V and 0 bases at J, with 7 bases between the two ends. CDR3 in DNA: TGTGCCAGCAGCTTCTTGCTCAGCACAGATACGCAGTATTTT. Protein sequence: CASSFLLSTDTQYF.

This clonotype was seen only a few times. The chain carries TRBV3-1 and TRBJ2-7; 8 nucleotides agree with TRBD1. Trimming took 4 bases from V and 0 from J; bases not matched to a gene: 8. CDR3 length equals 16 residues. Per germline, CDR1 LGHDT and CDR2 YNNKEL (reference sequence). CDR3 in amino acids: CASSLGQGDHSYEQYF. CDR3 DNA sequence: TGTGCCAGCAGCCTCGGACAGGGCGATCACTCCTACGAGCAGTACTTC.

This chain connects TRBV13 to TRBJ2-5, with D maybe TRBD1 (6 bases). The closer fit of TRBJ2-7 to the DNA end suggests the J call may be wrong. The CDR3 runs 14 residues. Germline V gene data show CDR1 as PRHDT and CDR2 as FYEKMQ (reference sequence). This chain's CDR3 is CASSLGQGIHEQYF. In DNA, the CDR3 is TGTGCCAGCAGCTTAGGACAGGGTATACACGAGCAGTACTTC.

The chain carries TRBV7-6 and TRBJ2-7, with D possibly TRBD2 on 5 matching bases. The CDR3 sequence is 12 residues long. Per the germline V gene, CDR1 is SGHVS and CDR2 is FNYEAQ. Trimming stripped 8 bases from V and 6 bases from J, with 14 bases between. CDR3 in amino acids: CASVHGGAEQYF. In DNA, the CDR3 is TGTGCCAGCGTCCACGGAGGCGCCGAGCAGTACTTC.

This chain uses TRBV24-1 with TRBJ2-1, with D tentatively TRBD2 (5 bases). This CDR3 has 12 amino acids. In germline, CDR1 is KGHDR, CDR2 SFDVKD. The germline V and J ends were trimmed by 7 bases and 3 bases, with 6 bases remaining between them. CDR3: CATRSGYNEQFF. The CDR3 bases are TGTGCCACCAGGAGCGGCTACAATGAGCAGTTCTTC.

This clonotype has only a few counts. The CDR3 loop is CASSLVKGGVQETQYF. CDR3 DNA: TGCGCCAGCAGCTTGGTGAAGGGGGGAGTACAAGAGACCCAGTACTTC. The gene calls are TRBV5-1 and TRBJ2-5; D possibly uses TRBD1 or TRBD2 (6 bases each). Germline V gene sequence: CDR1 SGHRS, CDR2 YFSETQ. The CDR3 sequence is 16 residues long. Trimming removed 0 bases at V and 2 bases at J, with 14 bases between.

The chain has TRBV5-1 and TRBJ2-1; unclear D gene. Germline CDR1 SGHRS, CDR2 YFSETQ. The ends were cut back, 3 bases at V and 7 bases at J, with 17 bases in the middle. The CDR3 spans 15 residues. The DNA of the CDR3 is TGCGCCAGCAGCTCTTCCTTGAGGCCCCAAAATGAGCAGTTCTTC. It codes for CASSSSLRPQNEQFF.

The chain is built from TRBV7-9 and TRBJ2-7; possibly TRBD2 for D (5 bases). The germline V and J ends were trimmed by 3 bases and 0 bases, with 12 bases remaining between them. Germline CDR1 SEHNR, CDR2 FQNEAQ (reference sequence). The CDR3 runs to 15 residues. The CDR3 region is CASSFRELSSYEQYF. In DNA form, the CDR3 reads TGTGCCAGCAGCTTCCGGGAACTTAGCTCCTACGAGCAGTACTTC.

CDR3 region: CASSLVSGGMNTGELFF. The DNA for the CDR3 is TGTGCCAGCAGTTTGGTATCCGGGGGCATGAACACCGGGGAGCTGTTTTTT. The rearrangement links TRBV12-3 or TRBV12-4 to TRBJ2-2; either TRBD1 or TRBD2 may fit D (6 bases each). The CDR3 covers 17 residues. V was trimmed by 3 bases and J by 1 base, leaving 15 bases between them.

On this clonotype itself: This may be a read error, as it is one base from a much larger clone. J is TRBJ2-7 and V is TRBV4-3; unclear D gene. CDR3 length: 15 amino acids. Germline V CDR1 and CDR2: LGHNA, YSLEER. CDR3 sequence: CTSSQDRDGAYEQYF. In DNA, the CDR3 is TGCACCAGCAGCCAAGATAGAGACGGAGCCTACGAGCAGTACTTC.

This clonotype was recorded at least ten times. The V gene is TRBV25-1, the J gene TRBJ2-7, with unresolved D. From germline, CDR1 is MGHDK and CDR2 SYGVNS. The ends were cut back, 4 bases at V and 4 bases at J, with 5 bases in the middle. The CDR3 spans 11 residues. CDR3 DNA sequence: TGTGCCAGCAGTGCCAGGTACGAGCAGTACTTC. This encodes CASSARYEQYF.